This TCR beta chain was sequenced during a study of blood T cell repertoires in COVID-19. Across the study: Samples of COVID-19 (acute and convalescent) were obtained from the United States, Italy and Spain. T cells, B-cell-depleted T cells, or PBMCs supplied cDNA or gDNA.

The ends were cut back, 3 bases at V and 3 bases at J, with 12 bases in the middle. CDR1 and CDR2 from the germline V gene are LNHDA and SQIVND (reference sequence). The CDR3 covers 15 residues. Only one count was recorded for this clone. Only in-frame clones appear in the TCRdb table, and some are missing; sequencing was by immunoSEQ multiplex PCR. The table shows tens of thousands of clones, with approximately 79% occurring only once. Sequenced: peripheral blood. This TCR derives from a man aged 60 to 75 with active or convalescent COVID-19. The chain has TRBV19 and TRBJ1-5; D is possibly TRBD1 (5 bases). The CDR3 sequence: CASSISRALNQPQHF. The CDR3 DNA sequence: TGTGCCAGTAGTATTTCCAGGGCACTCAATCAGCCCCAGCATTTT.